A selection of T cell receptor beta chains follows, all from one sample in a study of cytomegalovirus exposure and HLA in healthy donors. Assay: immunoSEQ multiplex PCR; the TCRdb copy retains only in-frame clones and omits some. Seen in this sample are more than 90,000 clones; the ten most common clones hold around 3.4%. Source material: PBMCs. All receptors come from a man aged 25 to 45 in good health and CMV-seronegative. The CDR3 runs from the conserved cysteine through the conserved F or W. The D gene is left open where the match is weak.

d_gene: TRBD1; j_gene: TRBJ1-1; v_gene: TRBV19; CDR3aa: CASSSRDRGGTEAFF; CDR3nt: TGTGCCAGTAGTAGCCGCGACAGGGGAGGAACTGAAGCTTTCTTT
d_gene: NA; j_gene: TRBJ1-4; v_gene: TRBV19; CDR3aa: CASSEVVAQKLFF; CDR3nt: TGTGCCAGTTCGGAAGTGGTAGCACAAAAACTGTTTTTT
d_gene: NA; j_gene: TRBJ2-3; v_gene: TRBV19; CDR3aa: CASSFKTLPTDTQYF; CDR3nt: TGTGCCAGTAGCTTTAAGACATTACCCACAGATACGCAGTATTTT
d_gene: NA; j_gene: TRBJ1-1; v_gene: TRBV4-3; CDR3aa: CASSQGQGMNTEAFF; CDR3nt: TGCGCCAGCAGCCAAGGTCAGGGGATGAACACTGAAGCTTTCTTT
d_gene: NA; j_gene: TRBJ2-6; v_gene: TRBV6-4; CDR3aa: CASSDSRGLGTGANVLTF; CDR3nt: TGTGCCAGCAGTGACTCGAGGGGACTGGGGACTGGGGCCAACGTCCTGACTTTC
d_gene: TRBD1; j_gene: TRBJ1-1; v_gene: TRBV19; CDR3aa: CASTLLYRGQGMGTEAFF; CDR3nt: TGTGCCAGTACCCTCCTGTATCGGGGACAGGGGATGGGAACTGAAGCTTTCTTT
d_gene: TRBD1; j_gene: TRBJ1-1; v_gene: TRBV28; CDR3aa: CASSLDRVLNTEAFF; CDR3nt: TGTGCCAGCAGCCTTGACAGGGTTTTGAACACTGAAGCTTTCTTT
d_gene: NA; j_gene: TRBJ1-2; v_gene: TRBV6-4; CDR3aa: CASSDFSSGGYTF; CDR3nt: TGTGCCAGCAGTGACTTTTCCAGCGGAGGCTACACCTTC
d_gene: NA; j_gene: TRBJ1-5; v_gene: TRBV28; CDR3aa: CASRLGAISNQPQHF; CDR3nt: TGTGCCAGCAGACTGGGGGCTATAAGCAATCAGCCCCAGCATTTT
d_gene: TRBD1; j_gene: TRBJ2-7; v_gene: TRBV4-2; CDR3aa: CASSQEPGGLREQYF; CDR3nt: TGTGCCAGCAGCCAAGAACCAGGGGGTCTGCGGGAGCAGTACTTC
d_gene: TRBD1; j_gene: TRBJ1-1; v_gene: TRBV4-2; CDR3aa: CASSQEARGLEAFF; CDR3nt: TGTGCCAGCAGCCAAGAGGCCAGGGGGCTTGAGGCTTTCTTT
d_gene: NA; j_gene: TRBJ2-1; v_gene: TRBV7-9; CDR3aa: CASNLGQGNEQFF; CDR3nt: TGTGCCAGCAACTTGGGGCAGGGCAATGAGCAGTTCTTC
d_gene: NA; j_gene: TRBJ1-5; v_gene: TRBV5-1; CDR3aa: CASSLTGKGQPQHF; CDR3nt: TGCGCCAGCAGCTTGACAGGGAAAGGCCAGCCCCAGCATTTT
d_gene: TRBD1; j_gene: TRBJ2-3; v_gene: TRBV5-4; CDR3aa: CASSWGQGQSTDTQYF; CDR3nt: TGTGCCAGCAGCTGGGGACAGGGACAAAGCACAGATACGCAGTATTTT
d_gene: NA; j_gene: TRBJ2-1; v_gene: TRBV11-2; CDR3aa: CASSLGQSYEQFF; CDR3nt: TGTGCCAGCAGCTTGGGCCAATCGTATGAGCAGTTCTTC
d_gene: TRBD1; j_gene: TRBJ2-7; v_gene: TRBV4-3; CDR3aa: CASSQVMGQDYEQYF; CDR3nt: TGCGCCAGCAGCCAGGTGATGGGACAGGACTACGAGCAGTACTTC
d_gene: NA; j_gene: TRBJ1-6; v_gene: TRBV5-6; CDR3aa: CVSSLRVSNSPLHF; CDR3nt: TGTGTCAGCAGCCTCCGGGTCTCCAATTCACCCCTCCACTTC
d_gene: TRBD1; j_gene: TRBJ1-2; v_gene: TRBV2; CDR3aa: CASSLTGSYGYTF; CDR3nt: TGTGCCAGCAGTCTGACAGGGTCGTATGGCTACACCTTC
d_gene: TRBD1; j_gene: TRBJ2-1; v_gene: TRBV11-2; CDR3aa: CASSLDRDRGLDNEQFF; CDR3nt: TGTGCCAGCAGCTTAGATCGGGACAGGGGGCTTGACAATGAGCAGTTCTTC
d_gene: TRBD2; j_gene: TRBJ2-5; v_gene: TRBV4-1; CDR3aa: CASSQPGLAGGGETQYF; CDR3nt: TGCGCCAGCAGCCAACCGGGACTAGCGGGGGGCGGGGAGACCCAGTACTTC
d_gene: TRBD1; j_gene: TRBJ1-1; v_gene: TRBV2; CDR3aa: CASRVGTGGFSTAFF; CDR3nt: TGTGCCAGCAGGGTTGGGACAGGGGGCTTCTCTACGGCTTTCTTT
d_gene: TRBD1; j_gene: TRBJ2-7; v_gene: TRBV30; CDR3aa: CAWNTGTGTYEQYF; CDR3nt: TGTGCCTGGAATACCGGGACAGGGACCTACGAGCAGTACTTC
d_gene: NA; j_gene: TRBJ2-1; v_gene: TRBV10-3; CDR3aa: CAISGTKDSSYNEQFF; CDR3nt: TGTGCCATCAGTGGAACTAAAGATAGCTCCTACAATGAGCAGTTCTTC
d_gene: TRBD1; j_gene: TRBJ1-2; v_gene: TRBV2; CDR3aa: CASRGGDRVNGYTF; CDR3nt: TGTGCCAGCAGGGGAGGGGACAGGGTTAATGGCTACACCTTC
d_gene: TRBD2; j_gene: TRBJ2-2; v_gene: TRBV28; CDR3aa: CATQPGTSGGVLSGELFF; CDR3nt: TGTGCCACACAACCAGGGACTAGCGGGGGGGTTCTGTCCGGGGAGCTGTTTTTT
d_gene: TRBD2; j_gene: TRBJ2-5; v_gene: TRBV7-3; CDR3aa: CASSLLAGGGTQYF; CDR3nt: TGTGCCAGCAGCTTACTAGCGGGGGGCGGGACCCAGTACTTC
d_gene: NA; j_gene: TRBJ1-6; v_gene: TRBV7-2; CDR3aa: CASSVSSIRDSPLHF; CDR3nt: TGTGCCAGCAGCGTTAGCAGTATTCGAGATTCACCCCTCCACTTT
d_gene: NA; j_gene: TRBJ1-3; v_gene: TRBV5-4; CDR3aa: CASSLAGPSGNTIYF; CDR3nt: TGTGCCAGCAGCTTGGCAGGGCCCTCTGGAAACACCATATATTTT
d_gene: NA; j_gene: TRBJ2-6; v_gene: TRBV15; CDR3aa: CATSTIQGSGANVLTF; CDR3nt: TGTGCCACCAGCACGATCCAGGGTTCTGGGGCCAACGTCCTGACTTTC
d_gene: TRBD1; j_gene: TRBJ1-2; v_gene: TRBV5-1; CDR3aa: CASSLTGENYGYTF; CDR3nt: TGCGCCAGCAGTTTGACAGGGGAGAACTATGGCTACACCTTC
d_gene: NA; j_gene: TRBJ2-7; v_gene: TRBV14; CDR3aa: CASSSLDTGSYEQYF; CDR3nt: TGTGCCAGCAGCTCCCTCGACACAGGTTCCTACGAGCAGTACTTC
d_gene: NA; j_gene: TRBJ1-2; v_gene: TRBV25-1; CDR3aa: CASSEYSYGYTF; CDR3nt: TGTGCCAGCAGTGAATATAGCTATGGCTACACCTTC
d_gene: NA; j_gene: TRBJ2-2; v_gene: TRBV5-1; CDR3aa: CASSAGQNTGELFF; CDR3nt: TGCGCCAGCAGCGCCGGACAGAACACCGGGGAGCTGTTTTTT
d_gene: NA; j_gene: TRBJ1-1; v_gene: TRBV7-9; CDR3aa: CASSLVSSEAFF; CDR3nt: TGTGCCAGCAGCTTAGTATCCTCTGAAGCTTTCTTT
d_gene: NA; j_gene: TRBJ1-1; v_gene: TRBV11-3; CDR3aa: CASSFDRGTEAFF; CDR3nt: TGTGCCAGCAGCTTCGACCGGGGCACTGAAGCTTTCTTT
d_gene: NA; j_gene: TRBJ1-1; v_gene: TRBV19; CDR3aa: CASSFSGNTEAFF; CDR3nt: TGTGCCAGTAGTTTCTCAGGGAACACTGAAGCTTTCTTT
d_gene: NA; j_gene: TRBJ1-2; v_gene: TRBV5-4; CDR3aa: CATISGTGTTYGYTF; CDR3nt: TGTGCCACCATTTCCGGAACAGGGACCACCTATGGCTACACCTTC
d_gene: TRBD1; j_gene: TRBJ2-7; v_gene: TRBV19; CDR3aa: CASSSPRTGDSLEQYF; CDR3nt: TGTGCCAGTAGTAGCCCCAGGACAGGGGATTCGTTGGAGCAGTACTTC
d_gene: TRBD1; j_gene: TRBJ2-2; v_gene: TRBV11-2; CDR3aa: CASSSRDRVDTGELFF; CDR3nt: TGTGCCAGCAGCTCCCGGGACAGGGTAGATACCGGGGAGCTGTTTTTT
d_gene: TRBD2; j_gene: TRBJ2-5; v_gene: TRBV4-2; CDR3aa: CASSQLSSGEQETQYF; CDR3nt: TGTGCCAGCAGCCAATTATCTAGCGGTGAGCAAGAGACCCAGTACTTC
d_gene: TRBD1; j_gene: TRBJ1-5; v_gene: TRBV18; CDR3aa: CASSLQTGPNQPQHF; CDR3nt: TGTGCCAGCTCCCTCCAGACAGGGCCCAATCAGCCCCAGCATTTT
d_gene: NA; j_gene: TRBJ1-3; v_gene: TRBV7-2; CDR3aa: CASSPSPGDTIYF; CDR3nt: TGTGCCAGCAGCCCAAGCCCGGGGGACACCATATATTTT
d_gene: NA; j_gene: TRBJ2-3; v_gene: TRBV5-1; CDR3aa: CATQMEGLDTQYF; CDR3nt: TGCGCCACCCAAATGGAGGGGCTGGATACGCAGTATTTT
d_gene: NA; j_gene: TRBJ1-1; v_gene: TRBV7-9; CDR3aa: CASSPRGGTGSTEAFF; CDR3nt: TGTGCCAGCAGCCCCCGGGGGGGTACCGGTAGCACTGAAGCTTTCTTT
d_gene: NA; j_gene: TRBJ1-2; v_gene: TRBV6-4; CDR3aa: CASSVHTGVSDTIGGYTF; CDR3nt: TGTGCCAGCAGTGTGCATACAGGTGTCTCCGATACTATAGGTGGCTACACCTTC
d_gene: NA; j_gene: TRBJ2-2; v_gene: TRBV4-1; CDR3aa: CASSLRRGGELFF; CDR3nt: TGCGCCAGCAGCCTCCGAAGGGGCGGGGAGCTGTTTTTT
d_gene: NA; j_gene: TRBJ1-1; v_gene: TRBV19; CDR3aa: CASSIRGSNTEAFF; CDR3nt: TGTGCCAGTAGTATCAGGGGCTCGAACACTGAAGCTTTCTTT
d_gene: TRBD2; j_gene: TRBJ2-5; v_gene: TRBV7-2; CDR3aa: CASSTRWTSGGRETQYF; CDR3nt: TGTGCCAGCAGCACCCGATGGACTAGCGGGGGCCGGGAGACCCAGTACTTC